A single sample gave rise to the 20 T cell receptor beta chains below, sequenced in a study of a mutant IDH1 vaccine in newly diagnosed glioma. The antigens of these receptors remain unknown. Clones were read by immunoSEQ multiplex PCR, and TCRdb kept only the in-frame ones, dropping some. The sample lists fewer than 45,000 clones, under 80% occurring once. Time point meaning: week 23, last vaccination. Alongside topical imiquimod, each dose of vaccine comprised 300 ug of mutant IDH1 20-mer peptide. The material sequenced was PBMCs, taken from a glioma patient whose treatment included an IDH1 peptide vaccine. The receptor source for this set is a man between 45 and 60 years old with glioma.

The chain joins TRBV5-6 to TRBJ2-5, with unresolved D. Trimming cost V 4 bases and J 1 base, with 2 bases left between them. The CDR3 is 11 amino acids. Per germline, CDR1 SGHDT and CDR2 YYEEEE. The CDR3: CASSLQETQYF. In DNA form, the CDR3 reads TGTGCCAGCAGCCTCCAAGAGACCCAGTACTTC.

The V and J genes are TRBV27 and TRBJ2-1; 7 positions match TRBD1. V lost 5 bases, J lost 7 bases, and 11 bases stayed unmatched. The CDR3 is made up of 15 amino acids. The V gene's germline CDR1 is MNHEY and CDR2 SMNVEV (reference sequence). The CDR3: CASSARQGSGNEQFF. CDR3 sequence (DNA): TGTGCCAGCAGTGCCCGACAGGGTTCGGGTAATGAGCAGTTCTTC.

CDR3 protein: CASSSGFGYTF. The CDR3 nucleotides are TGTGCCAGCAGTTCAGGGTTTGGCTACACCTTC. V is TRBV6-5 and J is TRBJ1-2, with D maybe TRBD1 (5 bases). CDR3 length equals 11 residues. V lost 4 bases to trimming and J lost 7 bases, with 7 bases between them. CDR1 is MNHEY, CDR2 SVGAGI, per germline.

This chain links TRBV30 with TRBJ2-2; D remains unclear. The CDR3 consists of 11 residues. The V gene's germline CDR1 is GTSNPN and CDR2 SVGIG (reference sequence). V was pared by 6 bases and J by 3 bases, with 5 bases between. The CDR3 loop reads CACTYTGELFF. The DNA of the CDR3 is TGTGCCTGTACCTACACCGGGGAGCTGTTTTTT.

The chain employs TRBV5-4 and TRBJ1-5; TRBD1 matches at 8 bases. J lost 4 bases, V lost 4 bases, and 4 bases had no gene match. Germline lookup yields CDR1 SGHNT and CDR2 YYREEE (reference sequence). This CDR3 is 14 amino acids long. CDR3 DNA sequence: TGTGCCAGCAGCCAAGACAGGGGAAATCAGCCCCAGCATTTT. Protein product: CASSQDRGNQPQHF.

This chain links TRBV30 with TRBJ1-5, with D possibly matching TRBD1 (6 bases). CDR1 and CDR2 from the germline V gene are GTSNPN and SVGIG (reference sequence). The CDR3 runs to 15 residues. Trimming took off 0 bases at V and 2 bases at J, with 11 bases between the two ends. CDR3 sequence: CAWSVGGLGNQPQHF. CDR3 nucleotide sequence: TGTGCCTGGAGTGTAGGGGGGCTGGGCAATCAGCCCCAGCATTTT.

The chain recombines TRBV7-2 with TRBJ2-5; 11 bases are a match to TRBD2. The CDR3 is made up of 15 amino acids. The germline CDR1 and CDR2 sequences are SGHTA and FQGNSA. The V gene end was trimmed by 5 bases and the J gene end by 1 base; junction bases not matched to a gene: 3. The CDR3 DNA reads TGTGCCAGCAGCCTCGGGACTAGCGGCCAAGAGACCCAGTACTTC. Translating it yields CASSLGTSGQETQYF. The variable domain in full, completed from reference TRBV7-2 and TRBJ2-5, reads GAGVSQSPSNKVTEKGKDVELRCDPISGHTALYWYRQSLGQGLEFLIYFQGNSAPDKSGLPSDRFSAERTGGSVSTLTIQRTQQEDSAVYLCASSLGTSGQETQYFGPGTRLLVL.

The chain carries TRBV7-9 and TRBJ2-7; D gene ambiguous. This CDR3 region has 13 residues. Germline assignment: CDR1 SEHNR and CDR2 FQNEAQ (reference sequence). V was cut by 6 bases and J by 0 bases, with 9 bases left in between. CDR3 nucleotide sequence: TGTGCCAGCAGTCACCCTGCCTCCTACGAGCAGTACTTC. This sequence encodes CASSHPASYEQYF. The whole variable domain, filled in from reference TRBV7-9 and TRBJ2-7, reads DTGVSQNPRHKITKRGQNVTFRCDPISEHNRLYWYRQTLGQGPEFLTYFQNEAQLEKSRLLSDRFSAERPKGSFSTLEIQRTEQGDSAMYLCASSHPASYEQYFGPGTRLTVT.

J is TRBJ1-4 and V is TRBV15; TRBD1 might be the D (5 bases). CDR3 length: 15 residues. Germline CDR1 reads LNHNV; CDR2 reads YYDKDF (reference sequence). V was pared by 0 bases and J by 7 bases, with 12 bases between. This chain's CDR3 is CATSRERGEGEKLFF. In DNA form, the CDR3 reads TGTGCCACCAGCAGAGAACGAGGGGAGGGTGAAAAACTGTTTTTT.

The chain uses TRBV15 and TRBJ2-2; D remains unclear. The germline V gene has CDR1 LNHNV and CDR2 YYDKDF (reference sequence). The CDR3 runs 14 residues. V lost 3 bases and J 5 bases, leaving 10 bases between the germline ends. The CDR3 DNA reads TGTGCCACCAGCAGCGACGGGCGAACCGGGGAGCTGTTTTTT. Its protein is CATSSDGRTGELFF.

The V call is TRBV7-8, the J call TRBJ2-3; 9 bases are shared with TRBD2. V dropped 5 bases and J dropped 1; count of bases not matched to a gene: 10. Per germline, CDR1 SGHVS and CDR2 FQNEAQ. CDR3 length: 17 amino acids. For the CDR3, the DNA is TGTGCCAGCAGCCCCCTGATCGCTAGCGGGGGCACAGATACGCAGTATTTT. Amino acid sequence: CASSPLIASGGTDTQYF.

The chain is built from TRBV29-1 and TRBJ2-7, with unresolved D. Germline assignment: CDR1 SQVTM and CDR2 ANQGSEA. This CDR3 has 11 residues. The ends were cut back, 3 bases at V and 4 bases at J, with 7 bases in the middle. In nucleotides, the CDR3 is TGCAGCGTTGATCTGGGGTACGAGCAGTACTTC. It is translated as CSVDLGYEQYF.

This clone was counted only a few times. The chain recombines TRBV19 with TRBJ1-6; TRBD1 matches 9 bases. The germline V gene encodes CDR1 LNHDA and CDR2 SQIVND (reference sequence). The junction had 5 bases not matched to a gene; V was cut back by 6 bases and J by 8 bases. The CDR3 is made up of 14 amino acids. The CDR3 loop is CASRGTGRDSPLHF. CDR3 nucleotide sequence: TGTGCCAGTAGGGGGACAGGGCGGGATTCACCCCTCCACTTT.

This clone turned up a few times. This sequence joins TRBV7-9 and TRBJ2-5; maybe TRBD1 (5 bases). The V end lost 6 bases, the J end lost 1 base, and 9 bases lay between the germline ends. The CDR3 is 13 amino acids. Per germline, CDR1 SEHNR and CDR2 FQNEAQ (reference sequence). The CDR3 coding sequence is TGTGCCAGCAGTCCGACAGCCCAAGAGACCCAGTACTTC. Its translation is CASSPTAQETQYF.

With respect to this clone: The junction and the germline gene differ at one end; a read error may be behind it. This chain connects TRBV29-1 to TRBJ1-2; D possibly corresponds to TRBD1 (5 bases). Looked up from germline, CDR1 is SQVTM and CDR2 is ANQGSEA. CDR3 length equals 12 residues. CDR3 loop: CSGKREGYGYIF. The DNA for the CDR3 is TGCAGCGGCAAGAGGGAGGGGTATGGCTACATCTTC.

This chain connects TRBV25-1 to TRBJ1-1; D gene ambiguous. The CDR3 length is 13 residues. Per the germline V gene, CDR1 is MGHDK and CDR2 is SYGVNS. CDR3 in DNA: TGTGCTGCGGATGCGGGCCCGTACACTGAAGCTTTCTTT. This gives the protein CAADAGPYTEAFF.

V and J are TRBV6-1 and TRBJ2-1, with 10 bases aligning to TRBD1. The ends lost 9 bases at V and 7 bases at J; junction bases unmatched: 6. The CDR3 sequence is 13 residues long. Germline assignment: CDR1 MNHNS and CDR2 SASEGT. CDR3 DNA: TGTGCCAGTAGGACAGGGGGTTGGAATGAGCAGTTCTTC. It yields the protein CASRTGGWNEQFF.

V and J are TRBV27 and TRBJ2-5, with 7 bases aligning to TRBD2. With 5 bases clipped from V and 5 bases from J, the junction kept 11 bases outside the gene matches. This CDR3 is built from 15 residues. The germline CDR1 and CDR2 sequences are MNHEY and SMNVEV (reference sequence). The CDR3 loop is CASSGGGSLSETQYF. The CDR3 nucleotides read TGTGCCAGCAGTGGGGGGGGATCCCTCAGCGAGACCCAGTACTTC.

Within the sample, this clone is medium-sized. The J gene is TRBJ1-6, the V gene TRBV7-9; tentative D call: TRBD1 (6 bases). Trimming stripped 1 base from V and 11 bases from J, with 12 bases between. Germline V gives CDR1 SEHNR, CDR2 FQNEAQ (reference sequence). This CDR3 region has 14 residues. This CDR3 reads CASSLEVRTAPLHF. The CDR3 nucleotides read TGTGCCAGCAGCTTAGAGGTGAGGACAGCACCCCTCCACTTT.

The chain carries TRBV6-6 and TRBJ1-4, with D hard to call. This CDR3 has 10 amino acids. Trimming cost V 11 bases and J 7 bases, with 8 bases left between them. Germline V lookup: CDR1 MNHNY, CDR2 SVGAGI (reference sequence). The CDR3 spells CASRSEKLFF. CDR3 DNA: TGTGCCTCACGTAGTGAAAAACTGTTTTTT.